This T cell receptor (beta chain) was captured in a study of beta chain features in type 1 diabetes. Overall study findings and caveats: TCRB CDR3 length was moderately but significantly reduced in all four CD4+ subsets of Type 1 diabetes patients. cDNA sequencing could over-represent cells with high TCR expression.

Expressed TCRB transcripts were sequenced, since all the RNA that had been isolated was reverse transcribed. Sequencing used immunoSEQ multiplex PCR; TCRdb keeps in-frame clones, though not all of them. Found here are 150,000 to 200,000 clones, approximately 9.1% of them singletons; the top ten hold 2% to 3%. This clone was counted between two and nine times. Its specificity is not known. Germline-derived CDR1 and CDR2 are MNHNY and SVGAGI (reference sequence). V lost 6 bases, J lost 6 bases, and 11 bases stayed unmatched. The CDR3 totals 14 residues. Donors underwent one heparinised blood draw, around 100 mL on average. CD4+ naive, central memory, regulatory and stem cell-like memory cells were sorted via CD45RO/CCR7/CD25/CD127/CD95/CD27.

The rearrangement links TRBV6-6 to TRBJ2-7; 7 positions agree with TRBD1. The TCR sequence derives from a woman under 30 in good health. The sequenced material came from central memory CD4+ T cells from blood. CDR3 sequence (DNA): TGTGCCAGCAGGCCGATAGGTTCAGGGGGCGAGCAGTACTTC. This sequence encodes CASRPIGSGGEQYF.